This TCR beta chain comes out of a study of T cells in Graves' hyperthyroidism and ophthalmopathy. Overall study findings and caveats: The model identified upcoming ophthalmopathy a median around 7.1 months ahead of onset. A model of 13 V-J pairs discriminated ophthalmopathy from stable hyperthyroidism. Most expanded thyroid clonotypes above 0.001 also appeared in blood.

Germline V gene data show CDR1 as SEHNR and CDR2 as FQNEAQ (reference sequence). Trimming left V 4 bases short and J 8 bases short, with 17 bases between. The CDR3 runs to 15 residues. PBMCs were sourced from approximately 10 ml fresh peripheral blood. This clonotype was seen a few times. Its cognate antigen is unknown. Authors of the study amplified TCR beta CDR3 regions from RNA transcripts. Initially, a first-round RT-PCR of the TCR CDR3 employed the HTBI primer set. TCRdb re-called the multiplex PCR reads with MiXCR, one entry per CDR3 protein. The data hold roughly 500,000 distinct CDR3 sequences, with under 25% observed a single time.

The rearrangement joins TRBV7-9 to TRBJ1-4; D uncertain. This receptor was obtained from a woman aged 70 to 79 with Graves' ophthalmopathy. Sequences were obtained from blood. CDR3 protein: CASSSDFVGREKLFF. The CDR3 region has the DNA TGTGCCAGCAGCTCCGACTTTGTCGGGAGGGAAAAACTGTTTTTT.